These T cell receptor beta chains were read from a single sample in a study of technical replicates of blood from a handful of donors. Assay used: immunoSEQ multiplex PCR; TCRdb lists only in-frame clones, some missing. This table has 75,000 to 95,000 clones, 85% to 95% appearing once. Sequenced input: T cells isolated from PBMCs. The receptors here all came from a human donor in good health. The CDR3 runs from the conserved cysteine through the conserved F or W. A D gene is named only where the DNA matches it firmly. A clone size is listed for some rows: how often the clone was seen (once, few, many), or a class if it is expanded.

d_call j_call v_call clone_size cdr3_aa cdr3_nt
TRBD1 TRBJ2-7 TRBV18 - CATATGTGPYEQYF TGTGCCACAGCTACCGGGACAGGTCCCTACGAGCAGTACTTC
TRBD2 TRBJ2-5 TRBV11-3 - CASSLVRGGRETQYF TGTGCCAGCAGCTTAGTACGGGGGGGCCGGGAGACCCAGTACTTC
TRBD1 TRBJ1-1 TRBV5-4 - CASSLHSRDSEAFF TGTGCCAGCAGTTTGCATTCCCGGGACAGTGAAGCTTTCTTT
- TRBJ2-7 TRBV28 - CASSLPPSINEQYF TGTGCCAGCAGTTTACCACCTAGCATAAACGAGCAGTACTTC
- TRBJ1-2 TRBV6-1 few CASTDSQGYGYTF TGTGCCAGCACCGACTCCCAGGGTTATGGCTACACCTTC
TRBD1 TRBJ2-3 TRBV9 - CASSAGQATDTQYF TGTGCCAGCAGCGCCGGACAGGCCACAGATACGCAGTATTTT
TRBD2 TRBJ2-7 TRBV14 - CASSQEISSGRAYEQYF TGTGCCAGCAGCCAAGAAATTTCTAGCGGGAGGGCCTACGAGCAGTACTTC
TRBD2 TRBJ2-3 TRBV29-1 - CSVLPLAGVTDTQYF TGCAGCGTCCTACCACTAGCGGGAGTCACAGATACGCAGTATTTT
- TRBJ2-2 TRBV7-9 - CASSSRVTGELFF TGTGCCAGCAGCTCCAGGGTTACCGGGGAGCTGTTTTTT
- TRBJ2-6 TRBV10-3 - CAIPTGTNSGANVLTF TGTGCCATACCGACAGGTACCAACTCTGGGGCCAACGTCCTGACTTTC
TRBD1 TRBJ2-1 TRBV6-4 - CASSEGQGAVNEQFF TGTGCCAGCAGTGAAGGGCAGGGGGCGGTCAATGAGCAGTTCTTC
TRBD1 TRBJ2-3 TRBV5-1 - CASSPTSFPGQGPDTQYF TGCGCCAGCAGCCCGACATCATTTCCGGGACAGGGACCCGATACGCAGTATTTT
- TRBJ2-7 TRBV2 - CASKVGPRQAPLSSYEQYF TGTGCCAGCAAGGTCGGCCCCCGACAGGCCCCTCTAAGCTCCTACGAGCAGTACTTC
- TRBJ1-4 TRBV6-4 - CATTWRITTNEKLFF TGTGCCACCACGTGGAGAATTACAACTAATGAAAAACTGTTTTTT
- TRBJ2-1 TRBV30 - CAGTGDNEQFF TGTGCCGGGACCGGGGACAATGAGCAGTTCTTC
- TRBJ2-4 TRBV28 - CASSLLRGTKNIQYF TGTGCCAGCAGTTTATTACGGGGTACCAAAAACATTCAGTACTTC
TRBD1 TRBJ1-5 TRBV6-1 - CASSETGQGFQPQHF TGTGCCAGCAGTGAAACAGGACAGGGGTTTCAGCCCCAGCATTTT
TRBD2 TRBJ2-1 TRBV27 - CASRPSGLGNEQFF TGTGCCAGCAGGCCTAGCGGGCTGGGCAATGAGCAGTTCTTC
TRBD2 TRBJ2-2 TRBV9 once CASSFPPAGDTTGELFF TGTGCCAGCAGCTTCCCCCCAGCGGGGGATACAACCGGGGAGCTGTTTTTT
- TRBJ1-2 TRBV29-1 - CSSKERENYGYTF TGCAGCTCGAAAGAGAGGGAGAACTATGGCTACACCTTC
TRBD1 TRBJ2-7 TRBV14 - CASSREKDRGLFEQYF TGTGCCAGCAGCCGCGAGAAGGACAGGGGTCTCTTCGAGCAGTACTTC
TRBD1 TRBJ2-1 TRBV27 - CASSLETGYYNEQFF TGTGCCAGCAGTTTAGAGACAGGGTACTACAATGAGCAGTTCTTC
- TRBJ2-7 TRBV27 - CASSLRGGHEQYF TGTGCCAGCAGTTTGAGGGGGGGTCACGAGCAGTACTTC
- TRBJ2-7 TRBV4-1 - CASSLGQNYEQYF TGCGCCAGCAGCCTCGGACAGAACTACGAGCAGTACTTC
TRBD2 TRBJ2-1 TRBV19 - CASSIRVSGGYNEQFF TGTGCCAGTAGTATAAGGGTTAGCGGGGGTTACAATGAGCAGTTCTTC
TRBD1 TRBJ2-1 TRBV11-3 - CASSRTGDEQFF TGTGCCAGCAGCCGGACAGGGGATGAGCAGTTCTTC
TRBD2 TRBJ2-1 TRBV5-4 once CASSLLAGAGSYNEQFF TGTGCCAGCAGCTTACTAGCGGGGGCAGGCTCCTACAATGAGCAGTTCTTC
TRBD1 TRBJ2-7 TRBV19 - CASSYRGQDSYEQYF TGTGCCAGTAGTTACAGGGGGCAAGACTCCTACGAGCAGTACTTC
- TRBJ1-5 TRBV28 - CASSFAAKAHQPQHF TGTGCCAGCAGTTTCGCCGCCAAAGCCCATCAGCCCCAGCATTTT
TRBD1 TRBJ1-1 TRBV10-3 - CAIRSQGAEAEAFF TGTGCCATCAGATCACAGGGGGCGGAAGCTGAAGCTTTCTTT
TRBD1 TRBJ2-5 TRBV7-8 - CASSLHDRGYETQYF TGTGCCAGCAGCTTACACGACAGGGGTTATGAGACCCAGTACTTC
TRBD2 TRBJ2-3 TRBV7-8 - CASSPGLGSGDTDTQYF TGTGCCAGCAGCCCCGGGCTGGGTAGCGGGGACACAGATACGCAGTATTTT
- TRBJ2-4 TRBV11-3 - CASSLGADRRLAKNIQYF TGTGCCAGCAGCTTAGGGGCTGACAGAAGGCTAGCCAAAAACATTCAGTACTTC
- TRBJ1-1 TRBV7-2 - CASSFFPNTEAFF TGTGCCAGCAGCTTCTTCCCGAACACTGAAGCTTTCTTT
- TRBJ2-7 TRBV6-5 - CASSYSNPSILYEQYF TGTGCCAGCAGTTACTCGAACCCATCGATACTCTACGAGCAGTACTTC
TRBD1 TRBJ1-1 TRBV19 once CASSIPGQGPRTEAFF TGTGCCAGTAGTATCCCGGGACAGGGTCCTCGAACTGAAGCTTTCTTT
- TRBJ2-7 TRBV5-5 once CASSLVSRPTAGEQYF TGTGCCAGCAGCTTGGTTTCCAGACCAACGGCAGGAGAGCAGTACTTC
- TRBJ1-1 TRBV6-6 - CASSNYHGQNTEAFF TGTGCCAGCAGCAACTACCATGGACAGAACACTGAAGCTTTCTTT
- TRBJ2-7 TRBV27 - CASSLSGFGDEQYF TGTGCCAGCAGTTTATCGGGCTTCGGGGACGAGCAGTACTTC
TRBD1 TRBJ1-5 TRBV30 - CAWSLQGPNQPQHF TGTGCCTGGAGTCTACAGGGGCCGAATCAGCCCCAGCATTTT
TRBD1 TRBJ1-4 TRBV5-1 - CASSSGPTGVGEKLFF TGCGCCAGCAGCTCGGGACCGACAGGGGTTGGTGAAAAACTGTTTTTT
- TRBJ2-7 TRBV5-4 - CASSLGNGYEQYF TGTGCCAGCAGCTTGGGCAACGGCTACGAGCAGTACTTC
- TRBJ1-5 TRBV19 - CASSMGQTYYSNQPQHF TGTGCCAGTAGTATGGGACAAACCTATTATAGCAATCAGCCCCAGCATTTT
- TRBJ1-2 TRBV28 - CASNRVSDPPNYGYTF TGTGCCAGCAACCGGGTTTCCGACCCACCGAACTATGGCTACACCTTC
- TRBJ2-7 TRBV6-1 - CASSGLTEITISYEQYF TGTGCCAGCAGTGGCTTGACAGAAATTACGATCTCCTACGAGCAGTACTTC
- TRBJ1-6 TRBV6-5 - CASSYQDRLNSPLHF TGTGCCAGCAGTTACCAGGACAGACTTAATTCACCCCTCCACTTT
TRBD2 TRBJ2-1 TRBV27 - CASSLSGNEQFF TGTGCCAGCAGTCTTAGCGGGAATGAGCAGTTCTTC
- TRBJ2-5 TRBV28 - CAHAGSQETQYF TGTGCCCACGCGGGCAGCCAAGAGACCCAGTACTTC
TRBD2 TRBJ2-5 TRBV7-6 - CASSSYGGETQYF TGTGCCAGCAGCTCTTACGGGGGGGAGACCCAGTACTTC
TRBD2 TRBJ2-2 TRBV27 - CASSRGGLAGAWGNTGELFF TGTGCCAGCAGTCGGGGGGGGCTAGCGGGCGCCTGGGGGAACACCGGGGAGCTGTTTTTT
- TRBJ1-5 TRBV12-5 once CASGLVPGEKNNQPQHF TGTGCTAGTGGTTTGGTACCCGGGGAAAAAAACAATCAGCCCCAGCATTTT